Presented here are 4 T cell receptor beta chains from one specimen sequenced in a study of blood T cell repertoires in COVID-19. This table comes from immunoSEQ multiplex PCR, and its TCRdb copy is limited to in-frame clones, with some not included. The repertoire has around 260,000 clones, nearly 90% of them found once; the top ten carry about 0.7%. The sample comprised peripheral blood. These receptors all stem from a human donor in a cohort sampled during active COVID-19.

The rearrangement uses TRBV10-1 and TRBJ2-1, with 15 bases matching TRBD2. Trimming removed 9 bases from V and 10 bases from J; junction bases left unmatched: 28. The germline CDR1 and CDR2 sequences are WNHNN and SYGVQD (reference sequence). The CDR3 totals 21 residues. The CDR3 region is CARRTGHPGLAGGLPTVEQFF. In nucleotides, the CDR3 is TGCGCCAGAAGGACAGGGCACCCGGGACTAGCGGGAGGCCTGCCTACAGTCGAGCAGTTCTTC.

This chain links TRBV19 with TRBJ1-2; D call uncertain. The CDR3 has 13 amino acids. CDR1 and CDR2 from the germline V gene are LNHDA and SQIVND (reference sequence). Trimming took off 1 base at V and 6 bases at J, with 9 bases between the two ends. CDR3 sequence: CASSIGLLDGYTF. The CDR3 bases are TGTGCCAGTAGTATAGGACTCTTGGATGGCTACACCTTC. Using reference TRBV19 and TRBJ1-2 for the parts outside the CDR3, the full variable domain is DGGITQSPKYLFRKEGQNVTLSCEQNLNHDAMYWYRQDPGQGLRLIYYSQIVNDFQKGDIAEGYSVSREKKESFPLTVTSAQKNPTAFYLCASSIGLLDGYTFGSGTRLTVV.

The chain combines TRBV5-4 with TRBJ1-6, with 11 bases matching TRBD1. The CDR3 has 20 residues. Germline CDR1 and CDR2: SGHNT and YYREEE (reference sequence). V trimming: 0 bases; J trimming: 2 bases; junction bases outside the gene matches: 10. CDR3 DNA: TGTGCCAGCAGCTTGGATGGACAGGGGGCTCCATCCCCCTATAATTCACCCCTCCACTTT. This encodes CASSLDGQGAPSPYNSPLHF.

CDR3 sequence reads: CASKEGGSSYEQYF. The CDR3 DNA reads as TGTGCCAGCAAGGAAGGAGGGAGCTCCTACGAGCAGTACTTC. The rearrangement links TRBV2 to TRBJ2-7, with D tentatively TRBD2 (6 bases). The germline V gene encodes CDR1 SNHLY and CDR2 FYNNEI. CDR3 length: 14 residues. V was clipped by 7 bases and J by 0 bases, with 13 bases between them.